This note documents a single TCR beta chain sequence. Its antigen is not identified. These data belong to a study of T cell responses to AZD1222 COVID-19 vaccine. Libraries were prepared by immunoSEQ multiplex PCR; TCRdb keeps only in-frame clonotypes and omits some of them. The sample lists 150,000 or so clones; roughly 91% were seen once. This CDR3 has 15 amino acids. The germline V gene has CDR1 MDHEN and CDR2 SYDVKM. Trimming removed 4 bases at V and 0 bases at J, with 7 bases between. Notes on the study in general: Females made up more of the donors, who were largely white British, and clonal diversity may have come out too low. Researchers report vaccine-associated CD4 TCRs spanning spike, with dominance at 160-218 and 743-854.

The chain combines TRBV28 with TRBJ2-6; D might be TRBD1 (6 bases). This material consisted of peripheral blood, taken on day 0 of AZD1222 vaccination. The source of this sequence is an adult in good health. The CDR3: CASSSQGSGANVLTF. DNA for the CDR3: TGTGCCAGCAGTTCACAGGGCTCTGGGGCCAACGTCCTGACTTTC.